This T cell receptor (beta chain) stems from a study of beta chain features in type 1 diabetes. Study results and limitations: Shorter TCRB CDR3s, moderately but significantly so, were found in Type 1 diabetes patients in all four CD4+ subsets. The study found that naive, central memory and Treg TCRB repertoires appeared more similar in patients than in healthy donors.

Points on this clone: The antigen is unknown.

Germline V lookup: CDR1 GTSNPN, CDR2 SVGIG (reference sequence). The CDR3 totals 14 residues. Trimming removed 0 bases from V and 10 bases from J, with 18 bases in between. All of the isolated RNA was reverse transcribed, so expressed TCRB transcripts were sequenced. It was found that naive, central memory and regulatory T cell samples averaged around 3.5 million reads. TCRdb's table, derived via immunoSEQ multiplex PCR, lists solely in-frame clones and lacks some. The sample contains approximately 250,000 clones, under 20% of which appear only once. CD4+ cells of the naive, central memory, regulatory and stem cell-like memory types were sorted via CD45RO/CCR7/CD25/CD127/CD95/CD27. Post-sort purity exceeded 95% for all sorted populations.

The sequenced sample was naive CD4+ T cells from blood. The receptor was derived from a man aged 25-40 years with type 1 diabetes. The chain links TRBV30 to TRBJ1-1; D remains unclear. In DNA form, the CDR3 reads TGTGCCTGGAGTGTACCCGATGGCAGCTGGAGAGCTTTCTTT. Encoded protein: CAWSVPDGSWRAFF.